These T cell receptor beta chains were read from a single sample in a study of tumor-infiltrating lymphocytes in primary liver carcinoma. TCRdb reanalysed the multiplex PCR reads using MiXCR and keeps one entry per CDR3 protein. The table has roughly 100,000 distinct CDR3 sequences, around 80% seen once. Sequenced input: liver tumor tissue from sampling region 3. The receptor set was obtained from a man in his forties or fifties with primary liver carcinoma and hepatitis B virus infection. Both conserved end residues are part of each CDR3. D genes are given only for firm matches. Clone size appears in some rows only: once, few, many, or a class for an expanded clone.

j_call d_call v_call clone_size cdr3_nt cdr3_aa
TRBJ1-2 - TRBV6-5 - TGTGCCAGCAGTCGGGGACTGCGTGGGGATTACACCTTC CASSRGLRGDYTF
TRBJ2-7 - TRBV5-6 - TGTGCCAGGAGCTTATGGGCAAGCTCCTACGAGCAGTACTTC CARSLWASSYEQYF
TRBJ2-7 - TRBV29-1 - TGCAGCGCCATGACATCTGTGACTGGCACTCCCTACAAGCAGTACTTC CSAMTSVTGTPYKQYF
TRBJ2-1 - TRBV11-1 - TGTGCCAGTAGCATCCAGGGACCGATGGACAATGAGCAGTTCTTC CASSIQGPMDNEQFF
TRBJ2-1 - TRBV11-3 medium-sized TGTGCCAGCAACTTGGGAGGTGGGAATGGTGAGCAGTTCTTC CASNLGGGNGEQFF
TRBJ2-7 - TRBV29-1 - TGCAGCGTTGAAGGAGGTCACGAGAAGTACTTC CSVEGGHEKYF
TRBJ2-2 - TRBV4-3 - TGCGCCAGCTGCCAAGCCGAGGGGGAGCTGTTTTTT CASCQAEGELFF
TRBJ2-7 TRBD2 TRBV11-2 - TGTGCCAGAAGCTCTGAAGGGACTAGCGGGAGGGCTTCCTACGAGCAATACTTC CARSSEGTSGRASYEQYF
TRBJ1-1 - TRBV10-3 - TGTGCCATCAGTGATCACCAGGACACTGAAGTTTTCTTT CAISDHQDTEVFF
TRBJ1-5 - TRBV12-3/TRBV12-4 - TGTGCCAGCAGTTTAACCGTGATATATAGCACTCAGCCCCAGCATTTT CASSLTVIYSTQPQHF
TRBJ2-5 - TRBV12-3/TRBV12-4 once TGTGCCAGGAGTTTTGAAGGCAACCAAGAGACCCAGTACTTC CARSFEGNQETQYF
TRBJ1-2 - TRBV28 - TGTACCAGCAGTTTAATGGTCAGCTATAGTTACACCTTC CTSSLMVSYSYTF
TRBJ2-7 - TRBV6-2/TRBV6-3 medium-sized TGTGCCCTCAGCGCCGGTTACGAGCAGTACTTC CALSAGYEQYF
TRBJ1-5 - TRBV5-5 - TGTGCCAGCAGCAGCGGGGGGGGAAGTCAGCCCCAGCATTTT CASSSGGGSQPQHF
TRBJ2-1 TRBD2 TRBV9 - TGTACCAGCAGCGTAGACGGGCTAGCGGGAGTAAATGAGCAGTTCTTC CTSSVDGLAGVNEQFF
TRBJ1-1 TRBD1 TRBV6-6 - TGTGGCAGCATCACAGGGGGAACTACTGAAGCTTTCTTT CGSITGGTTEAFF
TRBJ2-3 TRBD2 TRBV13 - TGTGCCAGCAGCCGCAGACTAGCGGGAGACCCTACGCGGTATTTT CASSRRLAGDPTRYF
TRBJ2-5 TRBD1 TRBV29-1 - TGCAGCGTCCAAGTCCCGGGACAGGGCATTGAGACCCAGTACTTC CSVQVPGQGIETQYF
TRBJ2-3 TRBD1 TRBV6-6 - TGTGCCAGCAGTCTCGACCTAGGGGGCACAGATAGACGGTATTTT CASSLDLGGTDRRYF
TRBJ2-7 TRBD1 TRBV28 once TGTGCCAGTCCGCCACCGGACAGGGTCTTCCACAATCAGTACTTC CASPPPDRVFHNQYF
TRBJ1-5 TRBD1 TRBV4-1 - TGCGACAGCAGCCAAGGGACAGGAGGCGATCGGCCCCAGCATTTT CDSSQGTGGDRPQHF
TRBJ2-3 TRBD2 TRBV7-8 few TGTGCCAGAAGCTACGGACTAGCGGACGACACAGATACACAGTATTTT CARSYGLADDTDTQYF
TRBJ2-2 TRBD1 TRBV6-5 - TGTGCCACCAGGAAGGGACAGGGGTTTGGGTTGAACACCGGGGAACTGTTTTTT CATRKGQGFGLNTGELFF
TRBJ2-5 - TRBV12-3/TRBV12-4 - TGTGCCAGCAGTTCCAACAGGGAACAAGAGACTAAGTACTTC CASSSNREQETKYF
TRBJ2-2 - TRBV29-1 - TGCAGCGTCCTCGGTCCGGGATCCACCAGGGAGCTGTCTTTT CSVLGPGSTRELSF
TRBJ2-2 TRBD2 TRBV5-4 - TGTGCCAGCAGCTTTGGACGAAGTAGGGCTAGCGGGGCCGGGGAGCTGTTTTTT CASSFGRSRASGAGELFF
TRBJ2-7 - TRBV29-1 - TGCAACGTTGAAGGAAGTACACAGGGCTCTCTCCTCGGGCAGTACTTC CNVEGSTQGSLLGQYF
TRBJ2-1 TRBD2 TRBV6-1 - TGTGCCAGCAGTCGAATGGGAAGCGGGGATTGGAATGAGGGGTTCTTC CASSRMGSGDWNEGFF
TRBJ2-7 - TRBV25-1 - TGTGCCAGCAGTGAAGGGGGCTCCTACGAACAGCACTTC CASSEGGSYEQHF
TRBJ2-1 - TRBV14 - TGTGCCAGCAGGCAAGGTAGGGCGTCGAGGGGGCAGTTCTTC CASRQGRASRGQFF
TRBJ2-6 - TRBV11-1 - TGTGCCAGCAGCTGGAGCTCTGGGGCCAACGTCATGACTTTT CASSWSSGANVMTF
TRBJ2-2 TRBD1 TRBV6-5 - TGTGCCAGCAAGACAGGGGCCGGGCAGCTGTTTTTT CASKTGAGQLFF
TRBJ2-3 - TRBV29-1 - TGCAGGCTCCGGGCAACTAGCACAGATACGCAGTATTTT CRLRATSTDTQYF
TRBJ2-1 - TRBV11-3 - TGTGCCAGGAGCTTATGCGTCTCGAACAATGAGAAGTTCTTC CARSLCVSNNEKFF
TRBJ1-1 - TRBV5-4 - TGTACCAGCAGCTTGGGGGTCCTGAACACTGAAGCTTTCTTT CTSSLGVLNTEAFF
TRBJ2-7 TRBD2 TRBV5-1 - TGCGCCAGCAGCTTGGACCGTGGTAGCGGGAGATTCCTCCCCGTGCAGTACTTC CASSLDRGSGRFLPVQYF
TRBJ1-2 - TRBV29-1 few TGCAGCGTCAAGTTTGGACAGTCGAAATATGGTTACACCTTC CSVKFGQSKYGYTF
TRBJ1-4 TRBD1 TRBV30 many TGTGCCTACGGACAGGGGGCTTTTGCAACTAATGAAAAACTGTTTTTT CAYGQGAFATNEKLFF
TRBJ2-5 - TRBV29-1 - TGCAGCTGTATGGACAGTGGAGAGACTCAGCACTTC CSCMDSGETQHF
TRBJ2-5 - TRBV12-3/TRBV12-4 - TGTACCAGCAGTTTAGGAGCCACCTCTCGGATCCAGTACTTC CTSSLGATSRIQYF
TRBJ2-1 TRBD2 TRBV7-8 - TGTGCCAGCTGCTCCCGAGGGTCGGGACTAGCGGGGGGGGCTTACGATGAGCAGTTCTTC CASCSRGSGLAGGAYDEQFF
TRBJ2-4 TRBD2 TRBV28 - TGTGTCAGCAGTTATAGGACTAGCGGGGTAGCCAAAAACATTCAGTACTTC CVSSYRTSGVAKNIQYF
TRBJ2-1 TRBD2 TRBV2 many TGTGCCAGCAGCCAGCTAGCGGGGCAATACAATGAGCAGTTCTTC CASSQLAGQYNEQFF
TRBJ2-1 - TRBV4-1 - TGCGCCAGCAGCCAAGCGAGCGGCGTGAGGTACAATGAGCAGTTCTTC CASSQASGVRYNEQFF
TRBJ2-3 TRBD2 TRBV29-1 few TGCAGCGCCCAGCGGGGGGACACAGATAGGCAGTATTTT CSAQRGDTDRQYF
TRBJ2-1 - TRBV6-1 - TGTGCCAACACCCCTTATCTTAGCGGAGGTTACAATGAGCGGTTCTTC CANTPYLSGGYNERFF
TRBJ2-1 TRBD1 TRBV4-2 - TGTGCCAGCGACCACGCCAGGGGACAGGGGAACAATGAGCAGTTCTTT CASDHARGQGNNEQFF
TRBJ1-2 TRBD1 TRBV19 - TGTGCCGGTAGCAACCCCGGGACAGGGGGCAGGGGCTACACCTTC CAGSNPGTGGRGYTF
TRBJ2-5 - TRBV25-1 - TGTACTAGCAGTCTAAACTCAGAGACCCAGTACTTC CTSSLNSETQYF
TRBJ2-2 - TRBV12-3/TRBV12-4 - TGTGCCAGCAGTTTTGGGGGGATGGCGGACACCAGGGAGCTGTTTTTT CASSFGGMADTRELFF